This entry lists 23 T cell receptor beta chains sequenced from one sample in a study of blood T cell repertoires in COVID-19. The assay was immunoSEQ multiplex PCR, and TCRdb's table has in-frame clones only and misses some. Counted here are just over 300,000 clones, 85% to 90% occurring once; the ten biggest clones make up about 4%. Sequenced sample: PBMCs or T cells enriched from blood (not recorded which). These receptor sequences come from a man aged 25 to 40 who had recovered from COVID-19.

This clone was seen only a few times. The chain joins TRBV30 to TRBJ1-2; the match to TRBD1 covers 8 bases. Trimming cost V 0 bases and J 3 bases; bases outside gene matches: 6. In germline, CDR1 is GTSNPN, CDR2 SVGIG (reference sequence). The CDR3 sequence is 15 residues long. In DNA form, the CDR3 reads TGTGCCTGGAGTGTACAAAACAGGGGGTACTATGGCTACACCTTC. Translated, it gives CAWSVQNRGYYGYTF.

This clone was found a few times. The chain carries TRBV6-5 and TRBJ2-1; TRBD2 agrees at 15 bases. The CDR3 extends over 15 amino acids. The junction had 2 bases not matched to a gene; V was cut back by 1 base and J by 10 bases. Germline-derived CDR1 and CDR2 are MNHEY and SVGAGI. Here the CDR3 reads CASSYLGLAGGEQFF. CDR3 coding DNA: TGTGCCAGCAGTTACTTGGGACTAGCGGGAGGAGAGCAGTTCTTC.

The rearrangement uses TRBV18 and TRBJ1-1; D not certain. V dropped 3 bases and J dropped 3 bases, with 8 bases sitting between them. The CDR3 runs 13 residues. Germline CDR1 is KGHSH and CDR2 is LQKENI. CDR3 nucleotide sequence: TGTGCCAGCTCACCTGACATCGACACTGAAGCTTTCTTT. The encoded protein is CASSPDIDTEAFF. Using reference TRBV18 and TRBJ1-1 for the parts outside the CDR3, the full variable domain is NAGVMQNPRHLVRRRGQEARLRCSPMKGHSHVYWYRQLPEEGLKFMVYLQKENIIDESGMPKERFSAEFPKEGPSILRIQQVVRGDSAAYFCASSPDIDTEAFFGQGTRLTVV.

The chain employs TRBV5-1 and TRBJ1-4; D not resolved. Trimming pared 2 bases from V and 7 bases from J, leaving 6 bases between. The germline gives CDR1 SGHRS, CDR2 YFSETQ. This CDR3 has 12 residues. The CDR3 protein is CASSFRGEKLFF. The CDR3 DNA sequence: TGCGCCAGCAGCTTTCGGGGTGAAAAACTGTTTTTT.

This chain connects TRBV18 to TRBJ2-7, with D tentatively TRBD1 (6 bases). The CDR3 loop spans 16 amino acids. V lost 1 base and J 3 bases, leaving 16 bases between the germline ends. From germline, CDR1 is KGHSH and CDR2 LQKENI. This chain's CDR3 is CASSPQTQGLNYEQYF. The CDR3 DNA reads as TGTGCCAGCTCACCACAAACACAGGGCCTAAACTACGAGCAGTACTTC.

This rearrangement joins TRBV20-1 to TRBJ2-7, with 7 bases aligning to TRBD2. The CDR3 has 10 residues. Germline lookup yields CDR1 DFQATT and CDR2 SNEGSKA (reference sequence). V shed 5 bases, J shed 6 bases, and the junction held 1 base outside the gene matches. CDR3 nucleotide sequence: TGCAGTGCTTTAGCGGGCGAGCAGTACTTC. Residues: CSALAGEQYF.

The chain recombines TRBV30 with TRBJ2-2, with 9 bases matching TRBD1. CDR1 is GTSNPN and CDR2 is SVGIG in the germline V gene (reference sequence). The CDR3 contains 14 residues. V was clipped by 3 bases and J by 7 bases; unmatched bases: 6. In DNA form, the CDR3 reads TGTGCCTGGAGCCACAGGGGGCCCAGCGGGGAGCTGTTTTTT. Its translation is CAWSHRGPSGELFF.

The CDR3 region is CASSLDPSGGNQETQYF. The CDR3 coding sequence is TGCGCCAGCAGCTTGGACCCGTCGGGGGGGAACCAAGAGACCCAGTACTTC. V usage is TRBV5-1 and J usage is TRBJ2-5, with 8 bases that match TRBD2. Germline CDR1 and CDR2: SGHRS and YFSETQ. The V gene end was trimmed by 0 bases and the J gene end by 0 bases; junction bases not matched to a gene: 7. This CDR3 is 17 amino acids long.

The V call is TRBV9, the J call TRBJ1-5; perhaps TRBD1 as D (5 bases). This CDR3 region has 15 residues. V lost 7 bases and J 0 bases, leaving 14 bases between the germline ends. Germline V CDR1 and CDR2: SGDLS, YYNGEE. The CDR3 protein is CASSGGGNSNQPQHF. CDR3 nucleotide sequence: TGTGCCAGCTCCGGTGGGGGGAATAGCAATCAGCCCCAGCATTTT.

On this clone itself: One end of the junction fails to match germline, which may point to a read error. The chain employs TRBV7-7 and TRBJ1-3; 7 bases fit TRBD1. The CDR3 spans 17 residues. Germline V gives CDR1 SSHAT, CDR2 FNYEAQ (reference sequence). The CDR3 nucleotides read TGTGCTAGCAGCCCAGGGGGTAGATTAGGATCTGGAAACACCATATATTTT. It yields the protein CASSPGGRLGSGNTIYF.

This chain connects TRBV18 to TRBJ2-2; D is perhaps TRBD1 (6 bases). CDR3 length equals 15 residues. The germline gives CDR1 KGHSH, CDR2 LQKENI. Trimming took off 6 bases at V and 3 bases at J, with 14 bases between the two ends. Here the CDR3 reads CASSQRQADTGELFF. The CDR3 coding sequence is TGTGCCAGCTCCCAACGACAGGCGGACACCGGGGAGCTGTTTTTT.

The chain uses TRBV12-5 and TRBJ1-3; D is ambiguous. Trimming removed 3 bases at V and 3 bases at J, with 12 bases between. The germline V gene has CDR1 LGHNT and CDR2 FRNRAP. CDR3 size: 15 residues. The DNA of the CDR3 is TGTGCTAGTGGTTTACAATGGGGAGGTGGAAACACCATATATTTT. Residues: CASGLQWGGGNTIYF.

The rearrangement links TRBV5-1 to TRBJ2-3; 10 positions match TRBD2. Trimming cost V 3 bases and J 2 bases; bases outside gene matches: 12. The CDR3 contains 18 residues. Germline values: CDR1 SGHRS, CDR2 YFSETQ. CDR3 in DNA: TGCGCCAGCAGCTCCGGCAGGGGGACTAGCGAGGCCACAGATACGCAGTATTTT. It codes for CASSSGRGTSEATDTQYF.

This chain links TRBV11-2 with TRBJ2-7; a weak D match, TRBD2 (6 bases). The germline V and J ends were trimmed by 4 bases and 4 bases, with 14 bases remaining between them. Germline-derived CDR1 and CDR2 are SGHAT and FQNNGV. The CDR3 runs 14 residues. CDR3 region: CASSSGRESYEQYF. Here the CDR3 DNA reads TGTGCCAGCAGCTCCGGACGGGAGAGTTACGAGCAGTACTTC.

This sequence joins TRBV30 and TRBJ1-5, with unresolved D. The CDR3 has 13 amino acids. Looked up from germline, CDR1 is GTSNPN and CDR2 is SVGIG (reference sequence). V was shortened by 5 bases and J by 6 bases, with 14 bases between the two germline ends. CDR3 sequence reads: CAWRTSGSQPQHF. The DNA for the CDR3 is TGTGCCTGGCGGACTTCTGGGAGTCAGCCCCAGCATTTT.

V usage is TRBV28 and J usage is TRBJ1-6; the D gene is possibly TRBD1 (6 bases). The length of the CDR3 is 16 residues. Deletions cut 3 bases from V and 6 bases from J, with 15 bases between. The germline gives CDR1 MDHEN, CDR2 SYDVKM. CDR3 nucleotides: TGTGCCAGCAGTTTGCCCAGGGGAGCCATTAATTCACCCCTCCACTTT. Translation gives CASSLPRGAINSPLHF.

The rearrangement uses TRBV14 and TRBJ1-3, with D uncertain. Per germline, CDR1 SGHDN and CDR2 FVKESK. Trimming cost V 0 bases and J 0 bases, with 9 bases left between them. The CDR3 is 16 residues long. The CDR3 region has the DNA TGTGCCAGCAGCCAAGATCATCCCTACTCTGGAAACACCATATATTTT. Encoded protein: CASSQDHPYSGNTIYF.

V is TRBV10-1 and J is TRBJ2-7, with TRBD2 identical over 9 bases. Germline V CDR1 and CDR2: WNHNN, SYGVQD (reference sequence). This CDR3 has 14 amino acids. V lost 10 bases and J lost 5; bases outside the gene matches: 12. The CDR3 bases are TGCGCCACCTCGCAGGCGGGAGGGCTCAACGAGCAGTACTTC. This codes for CATSQAGGLNEQYF.

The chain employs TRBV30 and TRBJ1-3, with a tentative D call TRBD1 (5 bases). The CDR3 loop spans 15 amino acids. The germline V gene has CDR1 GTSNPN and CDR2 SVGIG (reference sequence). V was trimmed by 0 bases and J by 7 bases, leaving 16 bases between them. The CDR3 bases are TGTGCCTGGAGTGTACGAGGGGCCGGGGGGAACACCATATATTTT. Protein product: CAWSVRGAGGNTIYF.

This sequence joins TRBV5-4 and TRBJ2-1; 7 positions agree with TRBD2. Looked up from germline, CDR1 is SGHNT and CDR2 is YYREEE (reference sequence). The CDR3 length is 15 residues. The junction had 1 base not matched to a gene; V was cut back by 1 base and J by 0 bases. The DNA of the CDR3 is TGTGCCAGCAGCTTGTCGGGGGGCTCCTACAATGAGCAGTTCTTC. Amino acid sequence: CASSLSGGSYNEQFF.

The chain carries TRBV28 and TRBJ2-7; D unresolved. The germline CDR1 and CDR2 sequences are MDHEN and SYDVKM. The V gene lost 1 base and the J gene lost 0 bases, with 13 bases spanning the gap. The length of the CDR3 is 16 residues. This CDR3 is CASSLSGVTSSYEQYF. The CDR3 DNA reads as TGTGCCAGCAGTTTATCGGGTGTGACGAGCTCCTACGAGCAGTACTTC.

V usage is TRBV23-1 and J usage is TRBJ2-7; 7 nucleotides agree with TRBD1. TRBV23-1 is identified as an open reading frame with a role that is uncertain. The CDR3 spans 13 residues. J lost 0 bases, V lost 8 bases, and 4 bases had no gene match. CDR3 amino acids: CASRGTASYEQYF. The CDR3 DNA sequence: TGCGCCAGCCGTGGGACAGCCTCCTACGAGCAGTACTTC.

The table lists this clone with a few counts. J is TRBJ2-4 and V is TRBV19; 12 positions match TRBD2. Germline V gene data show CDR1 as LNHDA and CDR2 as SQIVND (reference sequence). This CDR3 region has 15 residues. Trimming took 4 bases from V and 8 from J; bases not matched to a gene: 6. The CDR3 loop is CASSTSGGARDIQYF. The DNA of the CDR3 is TGTGCCAGTAGTACTAGCGGGGGGGCTAGGGACATTCAGTACTTC.